This T cell receptor (beta chain) was profiled in a study of coeliac disease. Sequencing used immunoSEQ multiplex PCR; TCRdb keeps in-frame clones, though not all of them. This sample has about 4,500 clones, with less than 65% found just once. The CDR3 is 14 residues long. Germline V lookup: CDR1 SNHLY, CDR2 FYNNEI. V shed 3 bases and J shed 2 bases, with 11 bases lying between them. This chain joins TRBV2 and TRBJ2-7; weak D call: TRBD2 (7 bases). The sample consisted of intraepithelial lymphocytes from the gut. The TCR sequence derives from a woman aged 18 to 35 with active celiac disease. Here the CDR3 DNA reads TGTGCCAGCAGTGAGTTGCGGGGGCCCTACGAGCAGTACTTC. It encodes CASSELRGPYEQYF.